Below are 14 T cell receptor beta chains sequenced from a single sample in a study of CD8+ T cells in alopecia areata. Treatment given: oral pan-JAK inhibitor, 5-10 mg twice daily. RNA was extracted and reverse transcribed into cDNA as the sequencing template. Here immunoSEQ multiplex PCR was the method, and the copy in TCRdb shows in-frame clones only, minus some. The repertoire holds some 190,000 clones, with about 60% as singletons. The specimen was CD4+ T cells sorted from blood, collected at week 4, from a patient treated with tofacitinib. These receptors were obtained from a human donor with alopecia areata.

This chain joins TRBV2 and TRBJ2-1; D gene unclear. CDR1 SNHLY and CDR2 FYNNEI come from the germline V gene. Trimming pared 4 bases from V and 5 bases from J, leaving 9 bases between. The CDR3 length is 13 residues. This CDR3 reads CASSVLSNNEQFF. The CDR3 DNA is TGTGCCAGCAGTGTCTTGTCCAACAATGAGCAGTTCTTC. The complete variable domain, with remaining parts taken from reference TRBV2 and TRBJ2-1, reads EPEVTQTPSHQVTQMGQEVILRCVPISNHLYFYWYRQILGQKVEFLVSFYNNEISEKSEIFDDQFSVERPDGSNFTLKIRSTKLEDSAMYFCASSVLSNNEQFFGPGTRLTVL.

The chain combines TRBV15 with TRBJ2-7; D is tentatively TRBD1 or TRBD2 (5 bases each). Deletions cut 0 bases from V and 3 bases from J, with 12 bases between. Per germline, CDR1 LNHNV and CDR2 YYDKDF (reference sequence). This CDR3 contains 15 residues. The CDR3 nucleotides are TGTGCCACCAGCAGAGACCGCAGGGACCACTACGAGCAGTACTTC. Translation: CATSRDRRDHYEQYF.

This clone was seen more than once but under ten times. The chain uses TRBV5-1 and TRBJ2-7; 8 nucleotides match TRBD2. V dropped 9 bases and J dropped 5; count of bases not matched to a gene: 13. The CDR3 extends over 14 amino acids. CDR1 is SGHRS and CDR2 is YFSETQ in the germline V gene. CDR3 coding DNA: TGCGCCACCTCCAAGCGGGAGCTCCGCGACGAGCAGTACTTC. Protein product: CATSKRELRDEQYF.

There are a few counts of this clone. The chain recombines TRBV27 with TRBJ2-2; maybe TRBD2 (6 bases). Trimming pared 4 bases from V and 0 bases from J, leaving 12 bases between. The CDR3 has 16 residues. Germline V CDR1 and CDR2: MNHEY, SMNVEV (reference sequence). The CDR3 is CASSSTPGANTGELFF. CDR3 DNA: TGTGCCAGCAGTTCCACTCCGGGGGCGAACACCGGGGAGCTGTTTTTT.

The rearrangement uses TRBV5-8 and TRBJ1-1; tentatively, D is TRBD1 (5 bases). The CDR3 contains 16 residues. V was trimmed by 5 bases and J by 1 base, leaving 18 bases between them. Germline CDR1 reads SGHTS; CDR2 reads YDEGEE. This CDR3 is CASRARQFLTNTEAFF. The CDR3 nucleotides are TGTGCCAGCAGGGCTAGACAGTTCTTGACGAACACTGAAGCTTTCTTT.

This clone was detected only a few times. The chain uses TRBV27 and TRBJ2-7; D call uncertain. CDR1 and CDR2 from the germline V gene are MNHEY and SMNVEV (reference sequence). Trimming shortened V by 6 bases and J by 2 bases, and 14 bases separated the two germline ends. The CDR3 is 14 residues long. CDR3 sequence reads: CASSRSPSAYEQYF. The CDR3 region has the DNA TGTGCCAGCAGCCGTAGCCCTTCGGCCTACGAGCAGTACTTC.

Comments on this clone: In the same sample, other DNA sequences code for this CDR3. The J gene is TRBJ2-3, the V gene TRBV29-1; no definite D call. Trimming stripped 3 bases from V and 5 bases from J, with 6 bases between. This CDR3 contains 11 residues. Germline CDR1 and CDR2: SQVTM and ANQGSEA. The CDR3 region is CSVEVVDTQYF. Written as DNA, the CDR3 is TGCAGCGTTGAGGTGGTAGATACGCAGTATTTT.

The J gene is TRBJ2-1, the V gene TRBV15; unclear D gene. V gave up 5 bases and J gave up 6 bases, with 11 bases separating them. There are 13 residues in the CDR3. Germline values: CDR1 LNHNV, CDR2 YYDKDF (reference sequence). The CDR3 is CATSGLFSNEQFF. CDR3 DNA: TGTGCCACCAGCGGGCTCTTTTCCAATGAGCAGTTCTTC. Full variable domain (rest looked up from reference TRBV15 and TRBJ2-1): DAMVIQNPRYQVTQFGKPVTLSCSQTLNHNVMYWYQQKSSQAPKLLFHYYDKDFNNEADTPDNFQSRRPNTSFCFLDIRSPGLGDTAMYLCATSGLFSNEQFFGPGTRLTVL.

This chain connects TRBV7-3 to TRBJ2-5; 14 positions match TRBD2. The trim removed 3 bases at V and 0 bases at J, leaving 6 bases unmatched. Germline V gives CDR1 SGHTA, CDR2 FQGTGA. The CDR3 loop spans 18 amino acids. The CDR3 protein is CASSFRTSGRPYQETQYF. CDR3 nucleotides: TGTGCCAGCAGCTTCCGGACTAGCGGGAGGCCTTACCAAGAGACCCAGTACTTC.

The V and J genes are TRBV7-8 and TRBJ2-3, with D unclear. The V gene lost 4 bases and the J gene lost 1 base, with 12 bases spanning the gap. The CDR3 covers 15 residues. The germline CDR1 and CDR2 sequences are SGHVS and FQNEAQ. CDR3 protein: CASSWVEWGTDTQYF. The CDR3 coding sequence is TGTGCCAGCAGCTGGGTGGAGTGGGGCACAGATACGCAGTATTTT.

The V call is TRBV29-1, the J call TRBJ2-5; D remains ambiguous. V dropped 3 bases and J dropped 5 bases, with 7 bases sitting between them. Germline values: CDR1 SQVTM, CDR2 ANQGSEA. The CDR3 covers 11 residues. The CDR3 region is CSVDPFETQYF. The DNA for the CDR3 is TGCAGCGTTGACCCATTCGAGACCCAGTACTTC.

This clone has more than one count but fewer than ten. The chain combines TRBV5-4 with TRBJ2-1, with 7 bases fitting TRBD2. V dropped 4 bases and J dropped 7; count of bases not matched to a gene: 11. Germline V CDR1 and CDR2: SGHNT, YYREEE (reference sequence). The CDR3 consists of 15 residues. The CDR3 DNA is TGTGCCAGCAGCCGGCGGGGACTAACGTGGAATGAGCAGTTCTTC. Its protein is CASSRRGLTWNEQFF. The whole variable domain, remainder taken from reference TRBV5-4 and TRBJ2-1, is ETGVTQSPTHLIKTRGQQVTLRCSSQSGHNTVSWYQQALGQGPQFIFQYYREEENGRGNFPPRFSGLQFPNYSSELNVNALELDDSALYLCASSRRGLTWNEQFFGPGTRLTVL.

This clone has a handful of counts. V and J are TRBV29-1 and TRBJ1-1, with D perhaps matching TRBD1 (6 bases). V was trimmed by 5 bases and J by 7 bases, leaving 32 bases between them. The CDR3 has 18 residues. CDR1 and CDR2 (germline): SQVTM, ANQGSEA. This CDR3 reads CSVQMPRAGAVSFGEAFF. For the CDR3, the DNA is TGCAGCGTTCAAATGCCCCGAGCAGGGGCAGTGAGTTTCGGTGAAGCTTTCTTT.

The chain is built from TRBV30 and TRBJ2-7; D gene uncertain. V was clipped by 2 bases and J by 0 bases, with 2 bases between them. Germline V gene data show CDR1 as GTSNPN and CDR2 as SVGIG (reference sequence). The CDR3 is 11 amino acids. The CDR3 DNA sequence: TGTGCCTGGAGTTTCTCCTACGAGCAGTACTTC. Protein product: CAWSFSYEQYF. Supplemented by reference TRBV30 and TRBJ2-7, the full variable domain reads SQTIHQWPATLVQPVGSPLSLECTVEGTSNPNLYWYRQAAGRGLQLLFYSVGIGQISSEVPQNLSASRPQDRQFILSSKKLLLSDSGFYLCAWSFSYEQYFGPGTRLTVT.